Following are 31 T cell receptor beta chains from one sample sequenced in a study of breast tumors, draining lymph nodes, adjacent tissues. TCRdb fed the multiplex PCR reads into MiXCR, producing one record per CDR3 protein. The sample has about 12,000 distinct CDR3 sequences; around 36% are singletons. What was sequenced was breast tumor tissue. These receptors were collected from a female donor with breast cancer. Some clones in this sample may be carry-over from other donors' samples.

This clonotype was counted many times. V and J are TRBV9 and TRBJ2-5; no definite D call. The length of the CDR3 is 14 residues. V lost 4 bases, J lost 5 bases, and 15 bases lay in between. Germline CDR1 SGDLS, CDR2 YYNGEE. The CDR3: CASSPRSGSETQYF. The CDR3 DNA reads TGTGCCAGCAGCCCCCGGAGTGGGTCCGAGACCCAGTACTTC.

This clonotype was found many times. V gene TRBV20-1 combines with J gene TRBJ2-1, with 15 positions matching TRBD2. The CDR3 spans 18 residues. Germline lookup yields CDR1 DFQATT and CDR2 SNEGSKA (reference sequence). The J segment lost 8 bases and the V segment lost 4 bases, leaving 15 bases of the junction unmatched. The CDR3 sequence is CSATTHLGLAGGLDEQFF. For the CDR3, the DNA is TGCAGTGCTACCACACACCTTGGACTAGCGGGAGGGCTGGATGAGCAGTTCTTC.

This clonotype is medium-sized by share. This chain links TRBV4-1 with TRBJ1-2, with TRBD1 identical over 8 bases. Germline trimming cut 0 bases from V and 2 bases from J; bases unmatched to any gene: 5. The CDR3 consists of 16 residues. Germline V gene sequence: CDR1 MGHRA, CDR2 YSYEKL. This CDR3 is CASSQDRYRGNYGYTF. The CDR3 DNA follows: TGCGCCAGCAGCCAAGATAGGTACAGGGGGAACTATGGCTACACCTTC.

Relative to its sample, this clonotype is medium-sized. The chain combines TRBV10-2 with TRBJ1-2; no firm D call. Germline CDR1 is WSHSY and CDR2 is SAAADI. This CDR3 region has 11 residues. The V end lost 3 bases, the J end lost 6 bases, and 5 bases lay between the germline ends. Here the CDR3 DNA reads TGCGCCAGCAGTGAAATGGATGGCTACACCTTC. This gives the protein CASSEMDGYTF.

This clonotype was observed many times. This rearrangement joins TRBV11-1 to TRBJ2-3; 11 nucleotides match TRBD2. This CDR3 has 18 amino acids. Germline assignment: CDR1 SGHAT and CDR2 FQDESV (reference sequence). V shed 4 bases, J shed 5 bases, and the junction held 14 bases outside the gene matches. As DNA, the CDR3 is TGTGCCAGCAGCTCAGGGTACACTAGCGGGAGTCGGATAGATACGCAGTATTTT. This encodes CASSSGYTSGSRIDTQYF.

This clonotype has only a few counts. V and J are TRBV20-1 and TRBJ1-1, with 7 positions matching TRBD1. The V gene's germline CDR1 is DFQATT and CDR2 SNEGSKA (reference sequence). The V gene end was trimmed by 6 bases and the J gene end by 3 bases; junction bases not matched to a gene: 10. This CDR3 has 14 residues. CDR3: CSAHRGGSDTEAFF. As DNA, the CDR3 is TGCAGTGCCCACAGGGGCGGATCGGACACTGAAGCTTTCTTT.

This clonotype came up many times. The V and J genes are TRBV7-2 and TRBJ2-1; 14 positions match TRBD2. The trim removed 6 bases at V and 7 bases at J, leaving 8 bases unmatched. The CDR3 sequence is 16 residues long. CDR1 is SGHTA and CDR2 is FQGNSA in the germline V gene. CDR3 amino acids: CASRPTSGGGQNEQFF. The CDR3 DNA reads as TGTGCCAGCAGGCCGACTAGCGGGGGGGGCCAGAATGAGCAGTTCTTC.

This clonotype has a count of ten or more. The chain has TRBV5-1 and TRBJ2-3; D might be TRBD1 (6 bases). Deletions cut 0 bases from V and 6 bases from J, with 14 bases between. CDR3 length equals 15 residues. Per germline, CDR1 SGHRS and CDR2 YFSETQ. This CDR3 is CASSLAGDRKDTQYF. CDR3 nucleotides: TGCGCCAGCAGCTTGGCCGGAGACAGGAAGGATACGCAGTATTTT.

The chain links TRBV7-2 to TRBJ2-5; 10 bases line up with TRBD1. Germline CDR1 reads SGHTA; CDR2 reads FQGNSA. Losses at the gene ends were 2 bases for V and 2 bases for J; bases not matched to a gene: 5. This CDR3 is 16 amino acids long. CDR3 in amino acids: CASSLHGQGGQETQYF. The CDR3 bases are TGTGCCAGCAGCTTACACGGACAGGGGGGTCAAGAGACCCAGTACTTC.

This clonotype has at least ten counts. The CDR3 DNA is TGTGCCAGCAGCACATGGAGGGCCAATCAGCCCCAGCATTTT. As protein: CASSTWRANQPQHF. The rearrangement joins TRBV6-6 to TRBJ1-5; D remains unclear. Germline V gene lookup returns CDR1 MNHNY and CDR2 SVGAGI (reference sequence). The CDR3 covers 14 residues. V was clipped by 6 bases and J by 3 bases, with 12 bases between them.

This clonotype was seen only once. CDR3 DNA: TGTGCCAGCCGGCCAGGGACAGGGAGCTACGAGCAGTACTTC. Translating gives CASRPGTGSYEQYF. The V gene is TRBV28, the J gene TRBJ2-7; 9 positions match TRBD1. The V and J ends lost 8 bases and 3 bases, in that order; junction bases with no gene match: 8. The CDR3 is made up of 14 amino acids. Germline loops: CDR1 MDHEN, CDR2 SYDVKM.

In this sample, this clonotype turned up once. The J gene is TRBJ1-1, the V gene TRBV2, with TRBD1 as a possible D gene (5 bases). V gave up 7 bases and J gave up 0 bases, with 18 bases separating them. CDR1 SNHLY and CDR2 FYNNEI come from the germline V gene. The CDR3 spans 16 residues. The CDR3 nucleotides are TGTGCCAGCACTATGACAGCGCCCATAATGAACACTGAAGCTTTCTTT. Translating gives CASTMTAPIMNTEAFF.

This clonotype occurred many times. The chain recombines TRBV9 with TRBJ2-3; TRBD2 matches at 11 bases. CDR1 is SGDLS and CDR2 is YYNGEE in the germline V gene. The CDR3 consists of 15 residues. V dropped 0 bases and J dropped 10; count of bases not matched to a gene: 7. The CDR3 nucleotides read TGTGCCAGCAGCGTAGAGACTAGCGGGATGGCAGCGCAGTATTTT. It specifies CASSVETSGMAAQYF.

This clonotype was seen a few times. The gene calls are TRBV20-1 and TRBJ2-7; D perhaps matches TRBD1 (6 bases). The CDR3 consists of 14 residues. Trimming cost V 3 bases and J 3 bases, with 15 bases left between them. Germline CDR1 DFQATT, CDR2 SNEGSKA (reference sequence). CDR3 loop: CSASPFDRSYEQYF. The CDR3 nucleotides are TGCAGTGCTAGTCCTTTCGACAGGAGCTACGAGCAGTACTTC.

Relative to its sample, this clonotype is medium-sized. The chain combines TRBV20-1 with TRBJ2-1; no clear D. Germline CDR1 and CDR2: DFQATT and SNEGSKA (reference sequence). Trimming took off 3 bases at V and 6 bases at J, with 12 bases between the two ends. The CDR3 sequence is 13 residues long. CDR3 in amino acids: CSARHISSNEQFF. CDR3 bases: TGCAGTGCTAGGCACATCAGTTCCAATGAGCAGTTCTTC.

This clonotype has ten or more counts. V and J are TRBV6-5 and TRBJ2-5; TRBD1 might be the D (7 bases). CDR1 and CDR2 (germline): MNHEY, SVGAGI. The V end was cut by 0 bases, the J end by 2 bases, with 22 bases between. CDR3 size: 19 residues. CDR3 sequence: CASSYSIAGWTGRQETQYF. The CDR3 DNA reads as TGTGCCAGCAGTTACTCGATTGCGGGATGGACAGGACGACAAGAGACCCAGTACTTC.

This clonotype was recorded at least ten times. V gene TRBV6-1 combines with J gene TRBJ2-1; TRBD2 agrees at 10 bases. This CDR3 region has 16 residues. J was trimmed by 14 bases and V by 4 bases; bases with no gene match: 17. Germline assignment: CDR1 MNHNS and CDR2 SASEGT. The CDR3 region has the DNA TGTGCCAGCAGTGTAGCACAACTTTCTAGCGGGAGAGCGGAGTTCTTC. It yields the protein CASSVAQLSSGRAEFF.

The sample holds many counts of this clonotype. The genes are TRBV6-5 and TRBJ2-2; D is unresolved. The germline V gene has CDR1 MNHEY and CDR2 SVGAGI. Trimming stripped 4 bases from V and 4 bases from J, with 10 bases between. The CDR3 has 14 residues. This CDR3 reads CASSSRPGTGELFF. DNA of the CDR3: TGTGCCAGCAGTTCCCGACCCGGCACCGGGGAGCTGTTTTTT.

This chain uses TRBV2 with TRBJ1-1, with D unclear. With 1 base removed from V and 0 bases from J, the gap between germline ends came to 9 bases. The CDR3 extends over 15 amino acids. Germline V gene sequence: CDR1 SNHLY, CDR2 FYNNEI. CDR3 residues: CASSEGTIMNTEAFF. CDR3 bases: TGTGCCAGCAGTGAAGGGACTATTATGAACACTGAAGCTTTCTTT.

This clonotype has at least ten counts. The V call is TRBV15, the J call TRBJ2-1; D remains ambiguous. There are 15 residues in the CDR3. CDR1 is LNHNV, CDR2 YYDKDF, per germline (reference sequence). Trimming took off 0 bases at V and 0 bases at J, with 6 bases between the two ends. CDR3 bases: TGTGCCACCAGCAGAGATTCGAGCTCCTACAATGAGCAGTTCTTC. It specifies CATSRDSSSYNEQFF.

This clonotype was detected many times. The CDR3 coding sequence is TGTGCCAGCAGTGAACTGGGCCAGGGGGTCTACAATGAGCAGTTCTTC. Translating gives CASSELGQGVYNEQFF. The chain joins TRBV6-1 to TRBJ2-1; TRBD1 agrees at 7 bases. Germline values: CDR1 MNHNS, CDR2 SASEGT. CDR3 length: 16 residues. Germline trimming cut 2 bases from V and 3 bases from J; bases unmatched to any gene: 7.

The rearrangement uses TRBV20-1 and TRBJ2-3, with 11 bases matching TRBD2. The CDR3 runs to 14 residues. Germline V CDR1 and CDR2: DFQATT, SNEGSKA (reference sequence). Trimming removed 5 bases from V and 7 bases from J; junction bases left unmatched: 8. The CDR3 DNA reads TGCAGTGCTGACTCCGGGACTAGCGGTAATACGCAGTATTTT. Amino acid sequence: CSADSGTSGNTQYF.

This clonotype was counted ten times or more. V is TRBV2 and J is TRBJ2-7; D gene unclear. Between the trimmed V and J ends, which lost 6 bases and 6 bases, there was a span of 15 bases. This CDR3 has 13 amino acids. CDR1 and CDR2 (germline): SNHLY, FYNNEI. This CDR3 reads CASSSRPVGEQYF. The CDR3 coding sequence is TGTGCCAGCAGCTCACGACCTGTAGGCGAGCAGTACTTC.

The sample holds many counts of this clonotype. This chain uses TRBV5-1 with TRBJ2-5; 8 nucleotides align to TRBD1. This CDR3 spans 16 amino acids. CDR1 and CDR2 (germline): SGHRS, YFSETQ. The V gene end was trimmed by 3 bases and the J gene end by 2 bases; junction bases not matched to a gene: 9. CDR3 in amino acids: CASSSGTGLIQETQYF. The CDR3, as DNA: TGCGCCAGCAGCTCCGGGACAGGACTAATACAAGAGACCCAGTACTTC.

This clonotype was seen at least ten times. At one of its ends the junction is not consistent with the germline gene, which may arise from a read error. The rearrangement links TRBV7-7 to TRBJ2-5, with a possible D match to TRBD2 (5 bases). The CDR3 contains 15 residues. In germline, CDR1 is SSHAT, CDR2 FNYEAQ (reference sequence). CDR3 nucleotide sequence: TGTGCTAGCAGCTTATGGAGGTCAGAACAAGAGACCCAGTACTTC. It codes for CASSLWRSEQETQYF.

This clonotype counts as medium-sized. The chain employs TRBV20-1 and TRBJ2-3, with 11 bases lining up with TRBD2. Germline lookup yields CDR1 DFQATT and CDR2 SNEGSKA (reference sequence). The CDR3 is 14 amino acids. Germline trimming cut 6 bases from V and 2 bases from J; bases unmatched to any gene: 4. The CDR3: CSARTSGYTDTQYF. CDR3 coding DNA: TGCAGTGCCAGGACTAGCGGGTACACAGATACGCAGTATTTT.

This clonotype was counted many times. The rearrangement uses TRBV27 and TRBJ1-5, with D possibly TRBD1 on 6 matching bases. The CDR3 has 15 residues. V lost 2 bases and J 0 bases, leaving 8 bases between the germline ends. Germline V gene sequence: CDR1 MNHEY, CDR2 SMNVEV (reference sequence). This CDR3 reads CASSLQGNSNQPQHF. CDR3 DNA: TGTGCCAGCAGTTTACAGGGGAATAGCAATCAGCCCCAGCATTTT.

The CDR3 spells CASSVEGRPPSSYNEQFF. CDR3 sequence (DNA): TGTGCCAGCAGCGTAGAGGGCAGACCCCCCAGCTCCTACAATGAGCAGTTCTTC. This chain joins TRBV9 and TRBJ2-1, with D uncertain. The CDR3 is 18 amino acids. CDR1 is SGDLS and CDR2 is YYNGEE in the germline V gene. The V end lost 0 bases, the J end lost 0 bases, and 16 bases lay between the germline ends.

The chain carries TRBV28 and TRBJ2-3; D gene uncertain. Trimming took off 2 bases at V and 5 bases at J, with 8 bases between the two ends. Germline V gene sequence: CDR1 MDHEN, CDR2 SYDVKM. This CDR3 comprises 13 residues. The chain's CDR3 is CASSLQVQDTQYF. The CDR3 coding sequence is TGTGCCAGCAGTTTACAGGTTCAAGATACGCAGTATTTT.

This clonotype was detected many times. The chain uses TRBV11-2 and TRBJ1-1; D remains unclear. V gave up 3 bases and J gave up 8 bases, with 10 bases separating them. The germline CDR1 and CDR2 sequences are SGHAT and FQNNGV. The CDR3 contains 12 residues. The DNA for the CDR3 is TGTGCCAGCAGCTTCGCCTCAGGAGAAGCTTTCTTT. Translating it yields CASSFASGEAFF. Drawing the rest from reference TRBV11-2 and TRBJ1-1, the complete variable domain is EAGVAQSPRYKIIEKRQSVAFWCNPISGHATLYWYQQILGQGPKLLIQFQNNGVVDDSQLPKDRFSAERLKGVDSTLKIQPAKLEDSAVYLCASSFASGEAFFGQGTRLTVV.

By sample fraction, this clonotype is medium-sized. The chain is built from TRBV20-1 and TRBJ2-7, with a tentative D call TRBD2 (5 bases). V lost 6 bases to trimming and J lost 3 bases, with 12 bases between them. The length of the CDR3 is 12 residues. Germline CDR1 is DFQATT and CDR2 is SNEGSKA (reference sequence). CDR3 DNA: TGCAGTGCGCGGGCGCGGATCTACGAGCAGTACTTC. It translates to CSARARIYEQYF.